This TCR beta chain was sequenced for a study of blood T cell repertoires in COVID-19. About the research overall: In each case, the material was cDNA or gDNA derived from T cells, B-cell-depleted T cells, or PBMCs.

This CDR3 has 18 residues. Trimming at V came to 2 bases and at J to 2 bases, leaving 13 bases not matched to a gene. Germline V CDR1 and CDR2: SGHVS, FNYEAQ. Original data processing: Researchers report that nucleated cell counts were estimated from reference gene primer amplification. Produced via immunoSEQ multiplex PCR; TCRdb's table is partial and in-frame only. Clone size and the V and J calls come from that table; the DNA yielded D and trimming. Altogether about 150,000 clones are present, approximately 87% being singletons, with the ten largest covering roughly 6.1%. J is TRBJ2-7 and V is TRBV7-6, with 9 bases lining up with TRBD2. This sequence originates from a man older than 75 with acute or convalescent COVID-19. The sample taken for sequencing was peripheral blood. CDR3 sequence: CASSLISASGTGTYEQYF. CDR3 nucleotide sequence: TGTGCCAGCAGCTTAATTTCGGCTAGCGGGACCGGAACCTACGAGCAGTACTTC.